This entry concerns a single TCR beta chain. Its antigen remains unidentified. The cohort consisted of approximately 690 healthy bone marrow donors. All cohort members were sampled while nominally healthy, although unrecorded immune exposures were likely present. The donor tested CMV seronegative and was one of the 352 seronegative cohort members. Every donor gave a peripheral blood sample, and the peripheral blood mononuclear cells from that sample were used for TCR beta sequencing. Genomic DNA extraction from the blood cell samples was performed with the Qiagen DNeasy Blood Extraction Kit. The record originates from a study of cytomegalovirus exposure and HLA in healthy donors (dated by TCRdb to between 2016 and 2019). Background for the entire study: According to an earlier analysis of 587 of the donors, some 170 million T cells yielded roughly 100 million unique TCR beta sequences and about 300 Gb of sequence data. A later analysis re-analyzed previously published TCR beta repertoires from about 730 donors and added high-resolution HLA genotyping to study TCR occurrence patterns. The genetic ancestry cluster associated with self-reported Caucasian donors included 81% of the roughly 400 genotyped donors. The number of donors typed differed by locus, with about 629-640 for A, B, C, DRB1 and DQB1, around 500 for DQA1, 600 to 610 for DPA1, and approximately 470 for DPB1. Rather than using new phenotypic data, the later analysis identified candidate immune exposures from TCR beta sequences and from how often those sequences occurred across donors. To decide whether each TCR beta V gene segment behaved as functional or pseudogenic, an earlier analysis of some 600 of the donors relied on high-throughput TCR beta sequencing. HLA typing included class I and class II loci at four-digit resolution. The study combined high-throughput TCR immunosequencing, statistical association of individual TCRs with disease status, and machine learning to predict cytomegalovirus infection status. Among 300 to 500 genotyped donors of the cohort, an average of about 240,000 unique TCR beta nucleotide sequences was sequenced per donor, of which 15% to 20% were non-productive. The study aimed to test whether cataloging public T cell receptors could reveal signatures of past pathogen exposure. An early release that covered some 630 HLA-typed donors contained approximately 300 gigabases of sequencing data and roughly 84 million unique TCR sequences. Every discovery cohort repertoire had been produced on one sequencing platform. In a later genetic analysis, genome-wide SNP genotypes for about three fifths of the roughly 670 donors were used, and that subset was treated as a discovery cohort. A separate validation cohort of about 110 different subjects was used in addition to the roughly 670-subject first cohort. Donor age, sex, ethnicity and CMV serostatus were compiled together with the repertoire data. Four to six DR-DQ haplotypes were handled as single units for association and clustering because linkage in the cohort was strong. The study used immunosequencing to profile the T cell repertoires of approximately 630 subjects and linked those repertoires to cytomegalovirus serostatus.

Results and caveats for the whole study, not just this receptor: A later genetic analysis reported fewer N-insertions in productive TCRs among donors in an Asian-associated ancestry cluster than the approximately 670-donor mean. Assigning TCR associations to individual alleles was difficult when HLA alleles, especially DR and DQ, strongly co-occurred. In an earlier analysis of some 500 of the donors, most TCR beta V segments appeared in productive rearrangements about 90% or about 30% of the time, broadly matching IMGT annotations. According to a later analysis, most CMV-associated TCR beta chains appeared to be HLA-restricted, and the HLA associations seemed to be driven largely by CMV exposure. A later genetic analysis associated a missense DCLRE1C variant with V-gene and J-gene trimming of TCR beta chains, and an independent cohort replicated the association. A later analysis reported that several top co-occurrence clusters appeared linked to parvovirus B19, influenza, CMV and Epstein-Barr virus. CMV serostatus was the only immune exposure information available for the cohort. Most TCR sequences were seen in very few donors, while some public TCRs were found in many individuals. Linkage disequilibrium might explain the correlated functional status among segregating V segments, but an unknown experimental factor could not be ruled out. A later analysis associated 16,951 TCR beta sequences with specific HLA alleles at a false discovery rate of 0.05. A later analysis found that TCR association rates varied across HLA loci, with DRB1 alleles showing the most associated TCRs and HLA-C alleles the fewest. The study listed around 160 TCR beta chains as associated with cytomegalovirus. Compared with equally common non-associated chains, HLA-associated TCR beta chains in a later analysis were more clonally expanded and had lower generation probabilities. Some IMGT-functional V segments, including TRBV6-2 and TRBV6-3, could not be distinguished by the 87-base-pair reads and were therefore excluded. A further reported finding was that TCR beta sequences accurately predicted the HLA-A and HLA-B alleles for most subjects in the first cohort. The presence/absence analyses assumed that sequencing depth was roughly uniform across donors, and that assumption may not be true. The authors suggested that the approach could potentially be generalized to other disease states and immunological phenotypes. A group of highly shared sequence variants was considered likely to be a technical artifact of the sequencing pipeline. Cytomegalovirus status was reported to be diagnosed by the classifier with high specificity and sensitivity in both the original and validation cohorts. Only TCR beta chains were sequenced in this cohort, and the absence of alpha or paired-chain data limited detectable features. Because some donors lacked HLA typing at each locus, the association tests relied only on the typed subset. Because counts were too low, seventeen rarely observed V segments, including chromosome 9 orphons, were excluded from the earlier analysis of fewer than 650 of the donors. A few of the identified cytomegalovirus-associated TCR beta chains were confirmed in vitro to be specific for cytomegalovirus antigens.

Receptor amplification or capture employed the immunoSEQ multiplex PCR assay. For the multiplex PCR, a mixture combining 60 forward primers for TCR Vbeta segments and 13 reverse primers for TCR Jbeta segments was used. A multiplex PCR assay on genomic DNA amplified the CDR3 region of rearranged TCR beta genes. Amplified TCR beta libraries were sequenced as 87-base-pair reads on the Illumina HiSeq System. The original methods were these. A later analysis tallied roughly 76 million unique TCR beta chains across the 610 or so repertoires, and around 9.9 million of those chains were shared by two or more donors. A nearest-neighbor algorithm error-corrected the raw reads and collapsed the reads into unique sequences, merging closely related sequences to remove PCR and sequencing errors. To assign V, D and J gene segments, CDR3 sequences were aligned to IMGT reference sequences. Each retained sequence needed at least a six-nucleotide match to both a V gene segment and a J gene segment. Rearrangements were called productive when the CDR3 lacked stop codons and stayed in frame with V and J; all others were non-productive. Following IMGT convention, CDR3 was defined as the stretch from the second conserved V-encoded cysteine up to the conserved J-encoded phenylalanine. Sequences without an unambiguous match to a single V gene segment were excluded from the earlier analysis of 450 to 650 of the donors. An earlier analysis of several hundred of the donors called V segments functional above 56.7% productive rearrangements and segregating when the between-donor standard deviation exceeded 5%. A statistical classification framework was built to diagnose cytomegalovirus status from the catalog of TCR beta chain sequences. In a later analysis, V and J genes were assigned by comparing TCR nucleotide sequences against IMGT/GENE-DB human TR gene sequences. In a later analysis, CDR3 sequences and most-parsimonious VDJ recombination scenarios were assigned using the TCRdist pipeline. A later analysis defined each TCR beta chain by its CDR3 amino acid sequence plus V-gene family, and excluded reads lacking a unique V-gene family. A later analysis removed roughly 590 highly shared, low-generation-probability nucleotide sequences to deal with suspected cross-contamination and a sequencing artifact. In a later analysis, a clonal expansion index was calculated for each public chain from normalized within-repertoire ranks of inferred template counts. In a later analysis, generation probabilities were computed with a VDJ recombination model fitted to out-of-frame rearrangements, and the resulting probabilities were checked against IGoR. In a later analysis, hypergeometric tests were used to score TCR-TCR, TCR-HLA and TCR-CMV co-occurrence, with a repertoire-size bias correction applied to TCR pairs. In a later analysis, false discovery rates were estimated by permuting HLA or CMV assignments 20 times. In a later analysis, co-occurring TCRs were grouped using DBSCAN, and TCRdist sequence similarity was added for clustering within HLA-allele-positive subsets. Repertoires with fewer than 30,000 or more than 120,000 public chains, plus five repertoires with anomalous nucleotide sharing, were excluded from co-occurrence clustering. As stored in TCRdb, this immuneACCESS dataset retains in-frame rearrangements with V and J assigned. A fraction of the clones does not appear; measured against another copy, unresolved V genes explain less than half of the discrepancy, and the remainder lacks a known reason. From that table come the V and J calls and clone size; the DNA was used to work out D and trimming. This sample's table lists about 48,000 clones. Of the sample, 2.1% falls within the top ten clones.

The germline V gene supplies CDR1 KGHSH and CDR2 LQKENI. Cut back by 4 bases and 2 bases, the V and J ends lie 9 bases apart. The CDR3 runs 14 residues from the cysteine to the phenylalanine. The only DNA kept is the CDR3, 42 bases in frame from the first base. Recombination connected TRBV18 to TRBJ1-3; a tentative D call is TRBD1 (5 bases match). The sequence was obtained from a woman aged 40 to 50 in good health and CMV-seronegative. The sequenced sample consisted of PBMCs. CDR3 region: CASSRQDTGNTIYF. The nucleotide sequence is TGTGCCAGCTCACGGCAGGACACTGGAAACACCATATATTTT.